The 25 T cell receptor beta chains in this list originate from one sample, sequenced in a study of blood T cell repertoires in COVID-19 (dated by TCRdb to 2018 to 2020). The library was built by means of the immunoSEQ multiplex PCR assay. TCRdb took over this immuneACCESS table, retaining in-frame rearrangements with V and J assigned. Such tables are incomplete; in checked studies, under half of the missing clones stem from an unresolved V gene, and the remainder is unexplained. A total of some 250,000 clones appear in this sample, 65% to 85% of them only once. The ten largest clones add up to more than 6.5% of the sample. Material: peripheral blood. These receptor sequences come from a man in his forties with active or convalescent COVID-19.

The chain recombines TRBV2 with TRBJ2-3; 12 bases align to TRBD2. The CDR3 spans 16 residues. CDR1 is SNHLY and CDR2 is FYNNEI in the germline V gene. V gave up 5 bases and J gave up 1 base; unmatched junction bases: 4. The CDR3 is CASSSRTSGGTDTQYF. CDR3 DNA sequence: TGTGCCAGCAGTTCCAGGACTAGCGGGGGCACAGATACGCAGTATTTT. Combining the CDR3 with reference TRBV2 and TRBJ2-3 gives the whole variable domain EPEVTQTPSHQVTQMGQEVILRCVPISNHLYFYWYRQILGQKVEFLVSFYNNEISEKSEIFDDQFSVERPDGSNFTLKIRSTKLEDSAMYFCASSSRTSGGTDTQYFGPGTRLTVL.

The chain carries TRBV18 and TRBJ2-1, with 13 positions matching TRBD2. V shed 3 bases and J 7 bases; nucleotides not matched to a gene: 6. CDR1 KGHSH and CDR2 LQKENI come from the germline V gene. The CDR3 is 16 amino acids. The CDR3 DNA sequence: TGTGCCAGCTCACCTCCACTAGCGGGAGGGATTAATGAGCAGTTCTTC. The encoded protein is CASSPPLAGGINEQFF.

The CDR3 sequence is CASSEVVTVSYEQYF. The CDR3 DNA sequence: TGTGCCAGCAGTGAAGTGGTGACAGTATCCTACGAGCAGTACTTC. V and J are TRBV6-1 and TRBJ2-7, with a weak D call TRBD1 (5 bases). The V end lost 1 base, the J end lost 1 base, and 11 bases lay between the germline ends. The CDR3 has 15 amino acids. Germline V CDR1 and CDR2: MNHNS, SASEGT.

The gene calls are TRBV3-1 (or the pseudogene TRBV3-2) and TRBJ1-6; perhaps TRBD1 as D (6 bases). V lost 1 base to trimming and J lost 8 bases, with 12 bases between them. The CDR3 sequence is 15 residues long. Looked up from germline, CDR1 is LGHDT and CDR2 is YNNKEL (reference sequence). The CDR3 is CASSQGGQGYSPLHF. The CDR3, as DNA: TGTGCCAGCAGCCAAGGGGGGCAGGGGTATTCACCCCTCCACTTT.

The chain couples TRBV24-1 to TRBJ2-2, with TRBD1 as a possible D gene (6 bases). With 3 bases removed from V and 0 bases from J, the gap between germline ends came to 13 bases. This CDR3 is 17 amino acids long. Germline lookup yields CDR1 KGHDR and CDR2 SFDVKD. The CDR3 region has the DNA TGTGCCACCAGTGATAACAGGGCCGACGCGAACACCGGGGAGCTGTTTTTT. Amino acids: CATSDNRADANTGELFF.

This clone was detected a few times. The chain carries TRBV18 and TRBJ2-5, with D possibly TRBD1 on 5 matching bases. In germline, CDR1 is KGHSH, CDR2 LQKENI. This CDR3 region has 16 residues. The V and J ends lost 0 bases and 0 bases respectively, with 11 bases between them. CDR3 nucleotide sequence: TGTGCCAGCTCACCACCCCCAGGGTATTACCAAGAGACCCAGTACTTC. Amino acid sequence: CASSPPPGYYQETQYF.

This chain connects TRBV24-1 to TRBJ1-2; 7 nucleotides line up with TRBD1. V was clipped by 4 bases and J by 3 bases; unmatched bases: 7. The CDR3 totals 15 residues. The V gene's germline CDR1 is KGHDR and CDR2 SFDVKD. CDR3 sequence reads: CATSDPAGTDYGYTF. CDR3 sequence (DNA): TGTGCCACCAGTGACCCTGCCGGGACAGACTATGGCTACACCTTC.

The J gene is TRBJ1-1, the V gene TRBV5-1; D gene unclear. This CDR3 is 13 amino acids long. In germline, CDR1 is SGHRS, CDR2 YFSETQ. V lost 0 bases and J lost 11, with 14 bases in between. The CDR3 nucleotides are TGCGCCAGCAGCTTGGGGTCCATAGGAGAGGCTTTCTTT. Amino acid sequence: CASSLGSIGEAFF.

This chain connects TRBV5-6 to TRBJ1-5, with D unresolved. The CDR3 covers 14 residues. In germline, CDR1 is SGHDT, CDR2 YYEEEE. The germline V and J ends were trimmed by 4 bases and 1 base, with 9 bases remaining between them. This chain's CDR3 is CASSLLRSNQPQHF. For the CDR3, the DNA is TGTGCCAGCAGCCTTCTTCGGAGCAATCAGCCCCAGCATTTT.

In DNA, the CDR3 is TGTGCCAGCAGCGTTGGGGTAGCGGGGGGGCATGAGCAGTTCTTC. It codes for CASSVGVAGGHEQFF. V is TRBV9 and J is TRBJ2-1; TRBD2 aligns across 11 bases. Germline V gene sequence: CDR1 SGDLS, CDR2 YYNGEE. The length of the CDR3 is 15 residues. J lost 8 bases, V lost 2 bases, and 6 bases had no gene match.

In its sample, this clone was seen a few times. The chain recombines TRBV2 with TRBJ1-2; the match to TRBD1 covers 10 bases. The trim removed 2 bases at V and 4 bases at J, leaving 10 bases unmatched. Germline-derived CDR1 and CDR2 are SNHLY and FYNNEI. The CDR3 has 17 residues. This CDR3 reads CASSEWDGTGVGYGYTF. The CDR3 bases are TGTGCCAGCAGTGAATGGGACGGGACAGGGGTGGGCTATGGCTACACCTTC.

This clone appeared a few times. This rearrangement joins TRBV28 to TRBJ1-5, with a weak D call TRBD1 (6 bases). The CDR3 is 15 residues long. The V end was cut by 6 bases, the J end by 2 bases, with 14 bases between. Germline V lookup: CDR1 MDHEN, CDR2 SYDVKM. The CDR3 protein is CASSLQGLGNQPQHF. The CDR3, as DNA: TGTGCCAGCAGCCTACAGGGATTGGGCAATCAGCCCCAGCATTTT. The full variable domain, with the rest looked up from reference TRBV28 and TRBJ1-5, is DVKVTQSSRYLVKRTGEKVFLECVQDMDHENMFWYRQDPGLGLRLIYFSYDVKMKEKGDIPEGYSVSREKKERFSLILESASTNQTSMYLCASSLQGLGNQPQHFGDGTRLSIL.

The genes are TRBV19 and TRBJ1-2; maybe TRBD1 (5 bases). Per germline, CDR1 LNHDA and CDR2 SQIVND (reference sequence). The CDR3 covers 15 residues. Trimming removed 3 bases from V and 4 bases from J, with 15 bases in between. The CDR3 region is CASSIDSYVRYGYTF. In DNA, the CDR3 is TGTGCCAGTAGTATCGACAGTTATGTCCGCTATGGCTACACCTTC.

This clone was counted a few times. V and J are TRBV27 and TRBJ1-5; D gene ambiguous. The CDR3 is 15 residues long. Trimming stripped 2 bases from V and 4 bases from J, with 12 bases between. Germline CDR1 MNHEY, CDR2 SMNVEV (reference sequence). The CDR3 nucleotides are TGTGCCAGCAGTTTAAAACCTGGCGGGAATCAGCCCCAGCATTTT. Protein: CASSLKPGGNQPQHF.

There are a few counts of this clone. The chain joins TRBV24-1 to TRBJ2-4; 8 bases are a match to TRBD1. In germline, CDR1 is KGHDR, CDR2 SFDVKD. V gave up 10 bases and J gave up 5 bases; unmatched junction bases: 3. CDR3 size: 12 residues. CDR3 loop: CATDRAQNIQYF. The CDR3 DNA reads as TGTGCCACGGACAGGGCCCAAAACATTCAGTACTTC.

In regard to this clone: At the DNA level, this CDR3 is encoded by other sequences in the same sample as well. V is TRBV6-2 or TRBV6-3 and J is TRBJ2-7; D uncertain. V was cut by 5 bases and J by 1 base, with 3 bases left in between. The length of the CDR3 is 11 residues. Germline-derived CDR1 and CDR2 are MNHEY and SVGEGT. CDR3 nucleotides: TGTGCCAGCAGTCATTCCTACGAGCAGTACTTC. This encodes CASSHSYEQYF.

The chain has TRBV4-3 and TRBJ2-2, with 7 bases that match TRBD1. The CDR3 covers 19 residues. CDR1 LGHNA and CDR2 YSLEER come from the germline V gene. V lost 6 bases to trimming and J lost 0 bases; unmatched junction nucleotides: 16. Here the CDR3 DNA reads TGCGCCAGCAGTCCCACCTTGATTCGGGGACAGTCGAACACCGGGGAGCTGTTTTTT. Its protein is CASSPTLIRGQSNTGELFF.

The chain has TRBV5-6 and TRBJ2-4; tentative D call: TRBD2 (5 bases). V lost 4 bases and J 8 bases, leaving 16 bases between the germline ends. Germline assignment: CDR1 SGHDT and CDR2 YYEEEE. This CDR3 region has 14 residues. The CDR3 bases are TGTGCCAGCAGCCGTCGGGGTGGGTTGGACATTCAGTACTTC. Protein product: CASSRRGGLDIQYF. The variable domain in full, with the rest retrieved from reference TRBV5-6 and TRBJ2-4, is DAGVTQSPTHLIKTRGQQVTLRCSPKSGHDTVSWYQQALGQGPQFIFQYYEEEERQRGNFPDRFSGHQFPNYSSELNVNALLLGDSALYLCASSRRGGLDIQYFGAGTRLSVL.

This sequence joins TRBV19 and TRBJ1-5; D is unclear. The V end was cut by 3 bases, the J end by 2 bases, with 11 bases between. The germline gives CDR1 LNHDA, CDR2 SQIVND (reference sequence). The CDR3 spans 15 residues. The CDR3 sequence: CASSIGVRGNQPQHF. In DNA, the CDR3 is TGTGCCAGTAGTATCGGGGTGAGAGGCAATCAGCCCCAGCATTTT.

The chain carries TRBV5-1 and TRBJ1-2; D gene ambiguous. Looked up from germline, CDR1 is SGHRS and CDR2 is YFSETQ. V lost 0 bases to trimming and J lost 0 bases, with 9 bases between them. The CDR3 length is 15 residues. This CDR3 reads CASSLGQATNYGYTF. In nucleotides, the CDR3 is TGCGCCAGCAGCTTGGGACAAGCCACTAACTATGGCTACACCTTC.

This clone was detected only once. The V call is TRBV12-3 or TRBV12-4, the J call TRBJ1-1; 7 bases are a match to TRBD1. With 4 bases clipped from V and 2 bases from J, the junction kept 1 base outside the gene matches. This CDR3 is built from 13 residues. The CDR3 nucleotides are TGTGCCAGCAGTTACAGGGGTAACACTGAAGCTTTCTTT. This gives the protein CASSYRGNTEAFF.

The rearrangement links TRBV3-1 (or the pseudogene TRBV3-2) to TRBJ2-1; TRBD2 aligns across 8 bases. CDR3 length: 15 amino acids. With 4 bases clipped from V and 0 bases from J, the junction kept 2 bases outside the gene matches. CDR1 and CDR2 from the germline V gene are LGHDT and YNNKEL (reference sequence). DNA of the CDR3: TGTGCCAGCAGCCTAGCGGGAATCTCCTACAATGAGCAGTTCTTC. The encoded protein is CASSLAGISYNEQFF.

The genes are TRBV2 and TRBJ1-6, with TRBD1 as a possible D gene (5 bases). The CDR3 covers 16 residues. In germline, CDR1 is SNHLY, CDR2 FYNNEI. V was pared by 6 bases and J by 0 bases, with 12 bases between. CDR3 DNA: TGTGCCAGCAGGGCGGACATGAGCTCCTATAATTCACCCCTCCACTTT. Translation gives CASRADMSSYNSPLHF.

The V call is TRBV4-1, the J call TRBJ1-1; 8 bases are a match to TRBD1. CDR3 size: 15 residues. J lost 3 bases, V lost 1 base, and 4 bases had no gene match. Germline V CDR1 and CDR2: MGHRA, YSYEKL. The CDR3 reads CASSQVNRGDTEAFF. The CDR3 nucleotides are TGCGCCAGCAGCCAAGTCAACAGGGGGGACACTGAAGCTTTCTTT.

As DNA, the CDR3 is TGTGCCAGCAGTTTTGAAGGGGCGCTGGGCTATGGCTACACCTTC. Its translation is CASSFEGALGYGYTF. This chain joins TRBV28 and TRBJ1-2, with D possibly TRBD1 on 5 matching bases. Germline V CDR1 and CDR2: MDHEN, SYDVKM. Trimming took 3 bases from V and 4 from J, leaving 15 bases between them. This CDR3 region has 15 residues.